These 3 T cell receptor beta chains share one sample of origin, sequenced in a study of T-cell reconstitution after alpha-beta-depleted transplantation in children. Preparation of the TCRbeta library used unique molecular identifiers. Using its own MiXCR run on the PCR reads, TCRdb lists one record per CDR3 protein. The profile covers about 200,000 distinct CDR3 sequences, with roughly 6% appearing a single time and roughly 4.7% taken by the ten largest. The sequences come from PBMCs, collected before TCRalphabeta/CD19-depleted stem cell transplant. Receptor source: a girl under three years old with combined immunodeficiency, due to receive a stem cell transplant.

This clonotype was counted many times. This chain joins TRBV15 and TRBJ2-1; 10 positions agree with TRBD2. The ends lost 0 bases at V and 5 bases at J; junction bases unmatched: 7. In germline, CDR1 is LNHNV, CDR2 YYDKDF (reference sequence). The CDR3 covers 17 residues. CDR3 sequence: CATSRDRGLAHDNEQFF. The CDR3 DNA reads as TGTGCCACCAGCAGAGATCGGGGACTAGCGCACGACAATGAGCAGTTCTTC.

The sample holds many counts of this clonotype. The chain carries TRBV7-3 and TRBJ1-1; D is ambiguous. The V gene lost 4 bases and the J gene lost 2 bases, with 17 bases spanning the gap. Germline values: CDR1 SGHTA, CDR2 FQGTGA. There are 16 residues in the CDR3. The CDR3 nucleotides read TGTGCCAGCAGCTCGGACTACCCCCCTACTAACACTGAAGCTTTCTTT. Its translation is CASSSDYPPTNTEAFF.

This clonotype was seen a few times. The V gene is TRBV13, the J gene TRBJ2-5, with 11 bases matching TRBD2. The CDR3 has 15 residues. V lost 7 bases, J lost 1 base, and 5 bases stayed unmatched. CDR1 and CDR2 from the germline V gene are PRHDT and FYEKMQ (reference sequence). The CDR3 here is CASKQLAGGQETQYF. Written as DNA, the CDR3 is TGTGCCAGCAAACAGCTAGCGGGAGGCCAAGAGACCCAGTACTTC.